The TCR beta chain under discussion was sequenced for a study of chemoradiotherapy in HPV16-positive cancers. Study-wide results and caveats: Better recurrence-free survival went with HPV-responsive T-cell expansion in HPV16-positive patients.

As for this clone: What it recognizes is unknown.

Clones were sequenced by immunoSEQ multiplex PCR, and TCRdb holds only the in-frame ones, with some missing. The data contain some 11,000 clones, more than 70% of them singletons. The CDR3 consists of 16 residues. The ends lost 3 bases at V and 3 bases at J; junction bases unmatched: 2. CDR1 MNHEY and CDR2 SMNVEV come from the germline V gene (reference sequence). The chain links TRBV27 to TRBJ2-6; 10 bases agree with TRBD1. The receptor's source is a human donor with HPV-associated anogenital cancer. This material was collected from a patient who underwent chemoradiotherapy. CDR3 bases: TGTGCCAGCAGTTTTGGACAGGGGGTTGGGGCCAACGTCCTGACTTTC. Protein: CASSFGQGVGANVLTF.